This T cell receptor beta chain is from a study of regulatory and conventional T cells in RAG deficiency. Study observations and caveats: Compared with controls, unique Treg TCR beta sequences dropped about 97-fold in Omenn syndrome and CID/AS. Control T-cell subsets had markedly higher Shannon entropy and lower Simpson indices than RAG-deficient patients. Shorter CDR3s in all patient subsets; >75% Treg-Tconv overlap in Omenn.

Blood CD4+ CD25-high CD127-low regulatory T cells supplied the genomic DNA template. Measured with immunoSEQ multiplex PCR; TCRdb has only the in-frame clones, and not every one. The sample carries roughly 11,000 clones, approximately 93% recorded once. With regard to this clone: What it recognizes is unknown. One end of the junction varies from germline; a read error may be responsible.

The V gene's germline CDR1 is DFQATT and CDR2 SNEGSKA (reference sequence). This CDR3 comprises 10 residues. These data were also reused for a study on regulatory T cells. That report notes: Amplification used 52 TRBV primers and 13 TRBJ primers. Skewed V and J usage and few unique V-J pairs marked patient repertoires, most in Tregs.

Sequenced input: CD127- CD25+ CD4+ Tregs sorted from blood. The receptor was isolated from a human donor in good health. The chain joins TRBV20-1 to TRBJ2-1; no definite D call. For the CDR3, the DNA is TGCAGTGCCCGTTACAGTGAGCAGTTCTTC. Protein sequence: CSARYSEQFF.